Sequencing of this T cell receptor (beta chain) was carried out in a study of regulatory T cells in long-lasting Graves disease. Findings and limits, study-wide: Compared with new cases, persistent Graves' patients showed reduced TCR diversity.

CDR3-region Arm-PCR and iRepertoire HTBI primers produced the TCR beta libraries. A single record per CDR3 protein comes from TCRdb applying MiXCR to the multiplex PCR reads. The table lists 300,000 to 400,000 distinct CDR3 sequences, 18% of them singletons. This clonotype was counted at least ten times. The antigen remains undetermined. Specified time point: newly diagnosed GD, antithyroid drugs for less than 3 months. PBMCs provided the RNA from which the TCR library was made. Patients met American Thyroid Association criteria for Graves' disease. The specimen comprised peripheral blood mononuclear cells (PBMCs), sampled at new diagnosis, from a patient treated with antithyroid drugs. This TCR was recovered from a female donor with Graves disease.

The CDR3 DNA reads TGTGCCAGCAGCGCAACTTGGGGCGGCTCCTACGAGCAGTACTTC. It translates to CASSATWGGSYEQYF. The chain has TRBV9 and TRBJ2-7; a weak D match, TRBD1 (5 bases). CDR1 is SGDLS and CDR2 is YYNGEE in the germline V gene. Trimming shortened V by 3 bases and J by 0 bases, and 13 bases separated the two germline ends. The CDR3 runs to 15 residues.